A single sample gave rise to the 31 T cell receptor beta chains below, sequenced in a study of blood T cell repertoires in COVID-19. Clones were sequenced by immunoSEQ multiplex PCR, and TCRdb holds only the in-frame ones, with some missing. The data hold 40,000 to 55,000 clones, with roughly nine tenths observed a single time. What was sequenced was peripheral blood. The receptors were sampled from a woman at least 80 years old with acute or convalescent COVID-19.

The J gene is TRBJ2-7, the V gene TRBV30; 7 positions match TRBD2. The trim removed 0 bases at V and 7 bases at J, leaving 9 bases unmatched. CDR1 is GTSNPN and CDR2 is SVGIG in the germline V gene (reference sequence). CDR3 length: 14 residues. CDR3 loop: CAWSVLAGEGEQYF. CDR3 sequence (DNA): TGTGCCTGGAGTGTACTTGCGGGGGAAGGGGAGCAGTACTTC.

V gene TRBV6-6 combines with J gene TRBJ2-1, with D tentatively TRBD1 (6 bases). Germline CDR1 MNHNY, CDR2 SVGAGI (reference sequence). Trimming left V 2 bases short and J 5 bases short, with 16 bases between. This CDR3 is 16 amino acids long. CDR3 nucleotides: TGTGCCAGCAGTTACGCCGGGCAGGGGCAAAACAATGAGCAGTTCTTC. This translates into CASSYAGQGQNNEQFF.

J is TRBJ2-5 and V is TRBV5-1; D not resolved. The CDR3 consists of 14 residues. The V and J ends lost 5 bases and 0 bases respectively, with 11 bases between them. Germline-derived CDR1 and CDR2 are SGHRS and YFSETQ. CDR3 sequence reads: CASSPDGYQETQYF. CDR3 nucleotide sequence: TGCGCCAGCAGTCCAGACGGGTACCAAGAGACCCAGTACTTC.

This chain joins TRBV6-5 and TRBJ1-1, with a weak D call TRBD1 (6 bases). Germline lookup yields CDR1 MNHEY and CDR2 SVGAGI. The V end was cut by 6 bases, the J end by 0 bases, with 14 bases between. CDR3 size: 15 residues. In nucleotides, the CDR3 is TGTGCCAGCAGCCCCCCAGGACAGTTGAACACTGAAGCTTTCTTT. Its translation is CASSPPGQLNTEAFF.

This chain links TRBV5-1 with TRBJ2-5; the D is unclear. Germline V gene lookup returns CDR1 SGHRS and CDR2 YFSETQ. V dropped 5 bases and J dropped 0 bases, with 11 bases sitting between them. There are 14 residues in the CDR3. In nucleotides, the CDR3 is TGCGCCAGCAGACCAACGCGGAACCAAGAGACCCAGTACTTC. It encodes CASRPTRNQETQYF.

The sample holds one count of this clone. The chain is built from TRBV3-1 (or the pseudogene TRBV3-2) and TRBJ1-1; weak D call: TRBD1 (5 bases). Germline V gene lookup returns CDR1 LGHDT and CDR2 YNNKEL (reference sequence). CDR3 size: 14 residues. With 0 bases removed from V and 4 bases from J, the gap between germline ends came to 9 bases. The CDR3 DNA reads TGTGCCAGCAGCCAAGAGGCTCAGGGCACTGAAGCTTTCTTT. It yields the protein CASSQEAQGTEAFF.

The CDR3 DNA follows: TGTGCCAGCAGCGTAGCTACGACTAACTATGGCTACACCTTC. Its protein product is CASSVATTNYGYTF. The rearrangement uses TRBV9 and TRBJ1-2, with D unresolved. The ends were cut back, 0 bases at V and 0 bases at J, with 6 bases in the middle. Germline-derived CDR1 and CDR2 are SGDLS and YYNGEE. The CDR3 is made up of 14 amino acids.

The chain uses TRBV6-5 and TRBJ2-5; 7 bases align to TRBD2. The germline V gene has CDR1 MNHEY and CDR2 SVGAGI. V was pared by 2 bases and J by 2 bases, with 5 bases of the junction left unmatched. CDR3 length: 15 residues. CDR3 in DNA: TGTGCCAGCAGTTACGGAGCGGGGCTACAAGAGACCCAGTACTTC. Translating it yields CASSYGAGLQETQYF.

Only a few counts were recorded for this clone. The CDR3 sequence: CATQTSGGAQEQFF. DNA of the CDR3: TGTGCCACTCAGACTAGCGGGGGGGCCCAGGAGCAGTTCTTC. This chain uses TRBV10-3 with TRBJ2-1, with 14 positions matching TRBD2. The length of the CDR3 is 14 residues. Germline V gene sequence: CDR1 ENHRY, CDR2 SYGVKD. The V segment lost 10 bases and the J segment 10 bases; nucleotides outside the gene matches: 9.

The chain is built from TRBV28 and TRBJ1-6, with D tentatively TRBD1 (5 bases). V lost 3 bases to trimming and J lost 0 bases, with 18 bases between them. CDR3 size: 19 residues. Germline-derived CDR1 and CDR2 are MDHEN and SYDVKM. CDR3 in DNA: TGTGCCAGCAGTTTTGGGGCCGGGGGACTGAGCTCCTATAATTCACCCCTCCACTTT. Its translation: CASSFGAGGLSSYNSPLHF.

The V call is TRBV5-4, the J call TRBJ1-1; TRBD1 agrees at 9 bases. Trimming at V came to 3 bases and at J to 1 base, leaving 7 bases not matched to a gene. The CDR3 sequence is 16 residues long. The germline V gene encodes CDR1 SGHNT and CDR2 YYREEE (reference sequence). CDR3 protein: CASSSNPGQGNTEAFF. The CDR3 DNA is TGTGCCAGCAGCTCTAACCCGGGACAGGGGAACACTGAAGCTTTCTTT.

V gene TRBV10-2 combines with J gene TRBJ1-2, with TRBD1 identical over 7 bases. With V trimmed by 6 bases and J by 4 bases, 11 bases remained unmatched. This CDR3 is built from 15 residues. In germline, CDR1 is WSHSY, CDR2 SAAADI. Here the CDR3 DNA reads TGCGCCAGCAGGGACCATCCAGGGGACAGCTATGGCTACACCTTC. Its translation is CASRDHPGDSYGYTF.

This clone was found once. The chain is built from TRBV7-2 and TRBJ1-1; D gene uncertain. CDR3 length equals 14 residues. Germline values: CDR1 SGHTA, CDR2 FQGNSA. With 8 bases removed from V and 1 base from J, the gap between germline ends came to 14 bases. CDR3 residues: CASEAPRGNTEAFF. The CDR3 DNA reads TGTGCCAGCGAAGCACCGCGAGGGAACACTGAAGCTTTCTTT.

The V and J genes are TRBV4-2 and TRBJ2-3; D is perhaps TRBD2 (7 bases). CDR1 LGHNA and CDR2 YNFKEQ come from the germline V gene. The CDR3 is 14 amino acids. V was pared by 1 base and J by 6 bases, with 11 bases between. The CDR3 loop is CASSQGGGLDTQYF. CDR3 coding DNA: TGTGCCAGCAGCCAAGGGGGGGGGCTGGATACGCAGTATTTT.

This sequence joins TRBV11-2 and TRBJ2-7; 9 positions match TRBD1. This CDR3 is 14 amino acids long. Germline CDR1 reads SGHAT; CDR2 reads FQNNGV. V trimming: 6 bases; J trimming: 4 bases; junction bases outside the gene matches: 7. In DNA form, the CDR3 reads TGTGCCAGCAGTTCTGACAGGGGGAGATACGAGCAGTACTTC. This codes for CASSSDRGRYEQYF.

This chain connects TRBV1 to TRBJ2-7; the D call TRBD2 from the table was never checked on the DNA. TRBV1 is labeled a pseudogene. This CDR3 is built from 16 residues. This CDR3 is CTSSQIAGGTSYEQYF. CDR3 nucleotide sequence: TGCACCAGCAGCCAAATAGCGGGGGGGACCTCCTACGAGCAGTACTTC.

The chain has TRBV3-1 (or the pseudogene TRBV3-2) and TRBJ2-7, with 10 bases that match TRBD2. V lost 1 base to trimming and J lost 2 bases; unmatched junction nucleotides: 2. The CDR3 runs to 15 residues. Germline V gives CDR1 LGHDT, CDR2 YNNKEL (reference sequence). The CDR3, as DNA: TGTGCCAGCAGCCAAGCTAGCGGGGGCCCCTACGAGCAGTACTTC. Its translation: CASSQASGGPYEQYF.

This chain links TRBV19 with TRBJ1-2; 12 bases are shared with TRBD1. CDR1 LNHDA and CDR2 SQIVND come from the germline V gene (reference sequence). CDR3 length equals 17 residues. The V segment lost 6 bases and the J segment 0 bases; nucleotides outside the gene matches: 8. The CDR3 DNA reads TGTGCCAGTAGCCCGGGACAGGGGGCTGGAGCTAACTATGGCTACACCTTC. It encodes CASSPGQGAGANYGYTF. The full variable domain, rest sourced from reference TRBV19 and TRBJ1-2, is DGGITQSPKYLFRKEGQNVTLSCEQNLNHDAMYWYRQDPGQGLRLIYYSQIVNDFQKGDIAEGYSVSREKKESFPLTVTSAQKNPTAFYLCASSPGQGAGANYGYTFGSGTRLTVV.

The genes are TRBV19 and TRBJ2-6; tentatively, D is TRBD1 (6 bases). The V end was cut by 4 bases, the J end by 1 base, with 17 bases between. This CDR3 spans 18 amino acids. Looked up from germline, CDR1 is LNHDA and CDR2 is SQIVND (reference sequence). The CDR3 DNA follows: TGTGCCAGTAGTAGGACAGCTCTAGGGGTATCTGGGGCCAACGTCCTGACTTTC. Encoded protein: CASSRTALGVSGANVLTF.

The chain has TRBV27 and TRBJ2-3; TRBD1 agrees at 7 bases. The CDR3 sequence is 15 residues long. The germline CDR1 and CDR2 sequences are MNHEY and SMNVEV (reference sequence). Germline trimming cut 5 bases from V and 5 bases from J; bases unmatched to any gene: 10. The CDR3 DNA sequence: TGTGCCAGCAGTGTCTTACAGGGGATCGGAGATACGCAGTATTTT. It translates to CASSVLQGIGDTQYF.

This rearrangement joins TRBV10-3 to TRBJ2-1; D not resolved. The CDR3 is 14 residues long. Trimming stripped 3 bases from V and 0 bases from J, with 6 bases between. Germline V lookup: CDR1 ENHRY, CDR2 SYGVKD. CDR3 DNA: TGTGCCATCAGTGATCTGAGCTCCTACAATGAGCAGTTCTTC. Translation gives CAISDLSSYNEQFF.

This clone was detected only once. The J gene is TRBJ2-2, the V gene TRBV9; a possible D gene is TRBD1 (6 bases). Germline V gene sequence: CDR1 SGDLS, CDR2 YYNGEE. Trimming left V 5 bases short and J 4 bases short, with 15 bases between. This CDR3 has 15 residues. The CDR3 sequence is CASRGEGVVTGELFF. In DNA, the CDR3 is TGTGCCAGCAGAGGCGAGGGGGTTGTCACCGGGGAGCTGTTTTTT.

The gene calls are TRBV19 and TRBJ2-1, with a possible D match to TRBD1 (5 bases). The CDR3 has 14 amino acids. Trimming removed 5 bases from V and 7 bases from J, with 15 bases in between. Germline lookup yields CDR1 LNHDA and CDR2 SQIVND (reference sequence). The CDR3 nucleotides read TGTGCCAGTAGTTCGGGTTGGCGACAGAATGAGCAGTTCTTC. This encodes CASSSGWRQNEQFF.

This chain connects TRBV15 to TRBJ2-5; 8 bases match TRBD1. Germline V CDR1 and CDR2: LNHNV, YYDKDF (reference sequence). The CDR3 has 15 residues. Unmatched junction bases numbered 5, after V lost 0 bases and J lost 5 bases. The CDR3 reads CATSRDRTGSETQYF. CDR3 sequence (DNA): TGTGCCACCAGCAGAGACAGGACAGGGTCCGAGACCCAGTACTTC.

This clone occurred once. J is TRBJ2-7 and V is TRBV10-3; TRBD2 might be the D (7 bases). Between the trimmed V and J ends, which lost 3 bases and 4 bases, there was a span of 13 bases. CDR3 length: 14 amino acids. Per the germline V gene, CDR1 is ENHRY and CDR2 is SYGVKD. The CDR3: CAISEGGAGYEQYF. The CDR3 bases are TGTGCCATCAGTGAAGGGGGGGCCGGGTACGAGCAGTACTTC.

The V and J genes are TRBV2 and TRBJ1-1, with D uncertain. Germline CDR1 and CDR2: SNHLY and FYNNEI. The CDR3 runs to 16 residues. The V and J ends lost 5 bases and 3 bases respectively, with 19 bases between them. The CDR3 is CASSPRGPPGDTEAFF. The CDR3 DNA is TGTGCCAGCAGTCCCCGCGGGCCTCCCGGGGACACTGAAGCTTTCTTT.

The genes are TRBV18 and TRBJ2-2; TRBD2 agrees at 7 bases. There are 16 residues in the CDR3. Germline lookup yields CDR1 KGHSH and CDR2 LQKENI. V dropped 2 bases and J dropped 3; count of bases not matched to a gene: 6. The CDR3 sequence is CASSPIGGGYTGELFF. The CDR3 DNA sequence: TGTGCCAGCTCACCAATAGGCGGGGGATACACCGGGGAGCTGTTTTTT.

A single count supports this clone. The chain recombines TRBV21-1 with TRBJ1-3. TRBV21-1 is marked as a pseudogene. The CDR3 runs to 16 residues. CDR3: CASRKQSVRIRGLLYF. The CDR3 DNA reads TGTGCCAGCAGGAAGCAAAGTGTTCGTATACGAGGACTCCTATATTTT.

The chain carries TRBV5-4 and TRBJ1-1; 7 positions match TRBD1. The CDR3 covers 13 residues. The germline CDR1 and CDR2 sequences are SGHNT and YYREEE (reference sequence). J lost 3 bases, V lost 4 bases, and 3 bases had no gene match. This chain's CDR3 is CASSRDRDTEAFF. Here the CDR3 DNA reads TGTGCCAGCAGCCGTGACAGGGACACTGAAGCTTTCTTT.

The rearrangement links TRBV7-9 to TRBJ1-2, with D uncertain. Trimming pared 1 base from V and 6 bases from J, leaving 6 bases between. CDR1 and CDR2 (germline): SEHNR, FQNEAQ (reference sequence). The CDR3 spans 12 residues. The CDR3 spells CASSLEQNGYTF. CDR3 bases: TGTGCCAGCAGCTTAGAACAGAATGGCTACACCTTC. Full variable domain (remainder filled in from reference TRBV7-9 and TRBJ1-2): DTGVSQNPRHKITKRGQNVTFRCDPISEHNRLYWYRQTLGQGPEFLTYFQNEAQLEKSRLLSDRFSAERPKGSFSTLEIQRTEQGDSAMYLCASSLEQNGYTFGSGTRLTVV.

V gene TRBV23-1 combines with J gene TRBJ1-1; 9 positions match TRBD1. TRBV23-1 is identified as an open reading frame with a role that is uncertain. V lost 2 bases, J lost 4 bases, and 8 bases stayed unmatched. This CDR3 region has 16 residues. The CDR3 bases are TGCGCCAGCAGTCAAGCCGGGACAGGGTATCCCACTGAAGCTTTCTTT. It translates to CASSQAGTGYPTEAFF.